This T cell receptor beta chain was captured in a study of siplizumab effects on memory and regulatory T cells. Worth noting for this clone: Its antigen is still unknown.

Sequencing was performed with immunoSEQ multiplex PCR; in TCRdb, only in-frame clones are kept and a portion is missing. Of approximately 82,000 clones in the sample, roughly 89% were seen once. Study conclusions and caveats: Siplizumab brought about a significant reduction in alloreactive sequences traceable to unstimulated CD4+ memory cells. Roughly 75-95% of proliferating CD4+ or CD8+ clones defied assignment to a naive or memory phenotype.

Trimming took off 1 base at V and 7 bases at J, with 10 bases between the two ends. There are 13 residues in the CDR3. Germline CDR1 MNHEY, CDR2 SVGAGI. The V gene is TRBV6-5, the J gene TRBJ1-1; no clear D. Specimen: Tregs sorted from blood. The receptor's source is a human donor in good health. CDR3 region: CASSYYDRNEAFF. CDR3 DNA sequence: TGTGCCAGCAGTTACTACGACCGGAATGAAGCTTTCTTT.